The 22 T cell receptor beta chains below were found in one sample sequenced in a study of T cells in localized non-small cell lung cancer. Repertoires were generated with immunoSEQ multiplex PCR, while TCRdb's copy carries only in-frame clones and drops some. The sample yields about 19,000 clones, 90% to 95% seen once. Material: peripheral blood, obtained before any cancer treatment. The receptors here all came from a male donor at least 60 years old with stage I squamous cell lung carcinoma.

By frequency in the sample, this clone is medium-sized (0.01 to 0.1%). The V gene is TRBV7-2, the J gene TRBJ1-1; D not resolved. With 1 base removed from V and 2 bases from J, the gap between germline ends came to 5 bases. The germline gives CDR1 SGHTA, CDR2 FQGNSA. This CDR3 is built from 13 residues. The CDR3 nucleotides are TGTGCCAGCAGCTTAGGGTACAACACTGAAGCTTTCTTT. Translation gives CASSLGYNTEAFF.

The chain joins TRBV10-3 to TRBJ1-2; D may be TRBD1 (6 bases). The length of the CDR3 is 14 residues. The germline V gene encodes CDR1 ENHRY and CDR2 SYGVKD. V lost 5 bases and J 3 bases, leaving 13 bases between the germline ends. The CDR3 loop reads CAISSGGGDYGYTF. DNA for the CDR3: TGTGCCATCAGTTCCGGCGGGGGCGACTATGGCTACACCTTC.

The V gene is TRBV27, the J gene TRBJ2-1; weak D call: TRBD1 (5 bases). Trimming cost V 3 bases and J 10 bases, with 13 bases left between them. Germline CDR1 is MNHEY and CDR2 is SMNVEV (reference sequence). This CDR3 comprises 13 residues. The CDR3 DNA reads TGTGCCAGCAGTTTTCGGGCTTGGGGCGAGCAGTTCTTC. Translation: CASSFRAWGEQFF.

The chain is built from TRBV6-4 and TRBJ2-5; unclear D gene. The CDR3 has 13 residues. The V end lost 4 bases, the J end lost 5 bases, and 11 bases lay between the germline ends. Germline V gene lookup returns CDR1 MRHNA and CDR2 SNTAGT. CDR3 in DNA: TGTGCCAGCAGTGTTGGCCCGCGGGAGACCCAGTACTTC. It specifies CASSVGPRETQYF.

The J gene is TRBJ1-3, the V gene TRBV5-8, with D possibly being TRBD1 (5 bases). Germline V CDR1 and CDR2: SGHTS, YDEGEE. V shed 0 bases and J shed 7 bases, with 14 bases lying between them. The CDR3 consists of 15 residues. CDR3 nucleotide sequence: TGTGCCAGCAGCTTGGAAGGGACGATAGGGAACACCATATATTTT. Translation gives CASSLEGTIGNTIYF.

The chain has TRBV9 and TRBJ2-7, with 14 bases identical to TRBD2. Germline trimming cut 3 bases from V and 6 bases from J; bases unmatched to any gene: 8. The CDR3 is 16 amino acids. The germline CDR1 and CDR2 sequences are SGDLS and YYNGEE. As DNA, the CDR3 is TGTGCCAGCAGCGAAGGACTAGCGGGAGGCTTGGTCGAGCAGTACTTC. Translating it yields CASSEGLAGGLVEQYF.

The rearrangement joins TRBV6-5 to TRBJ2-3, with D maybe TRBD2 (6 bases). Germline CDR1 is MNHEY and CDR2 is SVGAGI. CDR3 size: 14 residues. Trimming cost V 8 bases and J 0 bases, with 12 bases left between them. In DNA, the CDR3 is TGTGCCAGCGGCGCGGGATCTAGCACAGATACGCAGTATTTT. Its translation: CASGAGSSTDTQYF.

This sequence joins TRBV7-2 and TRBJ2-7; 7 positions match TRBD1. V shed 8 bases, J shed 4 bases, and the junction held 14 bases outside the gene matches. The length of the CDR3 is 15 residues. Germline CDR1 reads SGHTA; CDR2 reads FQGNSA. The CDR3 DNA sequence: TGTGCCAGCTCTCCTGGGGCAGGGGGTTGGTACGAGCAGTACTTC. Its protein is CASSPGAGGWYEQYF. Filled out from reference TRBV7-2 and TRBJ2-7, the complete variable domain reads GAGVSQSPSNKVTEKGKDVELRCDPISGHTALYWYRQSLGQGLEFLIYFQGNSAPDKSGLPSDRFSAERTGGSVSTLTIQRTQQEDSAVYLCASSPGAGGWYEQYFGPGTRLTVT.

The chain links TRBV7-9 to TRBJ2-7; TRBD2 matches 8 bases. Germline-derived CDR1 and CDR2 are SEHNR and FQNEAQ (reference sequence). This CDR3 spans 11 amino acids. The ends lost 11 bases at V and 4 bases at J; junction bases unmatched: 4. DNA of the CDR3: TGTGCCGGCGTAGCGGGATACGAGCAGTACTTC. It yields the protein CAGVAGYEQYF.

V usage is TRBV12-5 and J usage is TRBJ1-5; D call uncertain. Trimming left V 0 bases short and J 5 bases short, with 8 bases between. The CDR3 length is 14 residues. Germline V gene sequence: CDR1 LGHNT, CDR2 FRNRAP. In DNA, the CDR3 is TGTGCTAGTGGTTTGGTACTCGGGGATCAGCCCCAGCATTTT. Translation: CASGLVLGDQPQHF. The full variable domain, rest sourced from reference TRBV12-5 and TRBJ1-5, is DARVTQTPRHKVTEMGQEVTMRCQPILGHNTVFWYRQTMMQGLELLAYFRNRAPLDDSGMPKDRFSAEMPDATLATLKIQPSEPRDSAVYFCASGLVLGDQPQHFGDGTRLSIL.

This CDR3 is CASSRKGQPNQPQHF. The CDR3 DNA is TGTGCCAGTAGCCGTAAGGGACAGCCCAATCAGCCCCAGCATTTT. V gene TRBV19 combines with J gene TRBJ1-5, with 7 bases fitting TRBD1. The CDR3 spans 15 residues. Losses at the gene ends were 6 bases for V and 3 bases for J; bases not matched to a gene: 8. Germline-derived CDR1 and CDR2 are LNHDA and SQIVND (reference sequence).

The chain recombines TRBV21-1 with TRBJ2-7; the listed D gene, TRBD1, was not tested against the DNA. TRBV21-1 represents a pseudogene. The CDR3 totals 14 residues. The CDR3 region is CASSRGTGDHEQYF. In DNA, the CDR3 is TGTGCCAGCAGCAGGGGGACAGGGGACCACGAGCAGTACTTC.

V is TRBV28 and J is TRBJ2-6, with 8 bases matching TRBD1. This CDR3 contains 17 residues. Germline CDR1 MDHEN, CDR2 SYDVKM. After removal of 5 bases from V and 0 bases from J, the junction contained 6 bases not matched to a gene. The CDR3 loop reads CASSPTGVLSGANVLTF. The CDR3, as DNA: TGTGCCAGCAGTCCGACAGGGGTCCTCTCTGGGGCCAACGTCCTGACTTTC.

The V call is TRBV7-2, the J call TRBJ1-5; tentative D call: TRBD1 (6 bases). This CDR3 is 13 amino acids long. Germline V gene sequence: CDR1 SGHTA, CDR2 FQGNSA. Trimming cost V 1 base and J 10 bases, with 11 bases left between them. The CDR3 bases are TGTGCCAGCAGCTTAGGGGGGGGCCAACCCCAGCATTTT. It yields the protein CASSLGGGQPQHF.

The V call is TRBV19, the J call TRBJ1-5, with D perhaps TRBD1 (6 bases). The germline CDR1 and CDR2 sequences are LNHDA and SQIVND (reference sequence). V was trimmed by 3 bases and J by 0 bases, leaving 21 bases between them. The CDR3 runs to 19 residues. The CDR3 DNA is TGTGCCAGTAGTATTCCATTCGGGTACAGGGCCGATAGCAATCAGCCCCAGCATTTT. This translates into CASSIPFGYRADSNQPQHF.

This clone was counted once. V and J are TRBV7-9 and TRBJ2-3; D remains unclear. CDR3 length: 13 residues. With 3 bases removed from V and 5 bases from J, the gap between germline ends came to 9 bases. Germline loops: CDR1 SEHNR, CDR2 FQNEAQ (reference sequence). The CDR3 region is CASSFSGIDTQYF. In DNA form, the CDR3 reads TGTGCCAGCAGCTTTTCGGGCATAGATACGCAGTATTTT. The entire variable domain, with the rest obtained from reference TRBV7-9 and TRBJ2-3, is as follows: DTGVSQNPRHKITKRGQNVTFRCDPISEHNRLYWYRQTLGQGPEFLTYFQNEAQLEKSRLLSDRFSAERPKGSFSTLEIQRTEQGDSAMYLCASSFSGIDTQYFGPGTRLTVL.

The genes are TRBV18 and TRBJ1-3, with a tentative D call TRBD1 (5 bases). V shed 6 bases and J shed 0 bases, with 12 bases lying between them. The CDR3 is made up of 15 amino acids. The V gene's germline CDR1 is KGHSH and CDR2 LQKENI. The CDR3 here is CASSSDRSSGNTIYF. The CDR3 region has the DNA TGTGCCAGCTCGTCCGACAGAAGCTCTGGAAACACCATATATTTT. Together with reference TRBV18 and TRBJ1-3, the CDR3 gives the full variable domain: NAGVMQNPRHLVRRRGQEARLRCSPMKGHSHVYWYRQLPEEGLKFMVYLQKENIIDESGMPKERFSAEFPKEGPSILRIQQVVRGDSAAYFCASSSDRSSGNTIYFGEGSWLTVV.

This clone was seen a single time. V and J are TRBV28 and TRBJ1-1; D unclear. The germline V gene encodes CDR1 MDHEN and CDR2 SYDVKM. Trimming stripped 6 bases from V and 6 bases from J, with 20 bases between. The CDR3 length is 15 residues. Here the CDR3 DNA reads TGTGCCAGCAGCTCGGCTGGGAGTGCGGTTCCTGAAGCTTTCTTT. Encoded protein: CASSSAGSAVPEAFF.

This chain connects TRBV30 to TRBJ1-1; D is ambiguous. This CDR3 region has 13 residues. From germline, CDR1 is GTSNPN and CDR2 SVGIG (reference sequence). Between the trimmed V and J ends, which lost 2 bases and 1 base, there was a span of 8 bases. DNA of the CDR3: TGTGCCTGGAGTCGAAATACGAACACTGAAGCTTTCTTT. As protein: CAWSRNTNTEAFF.

The chain employs TRBV9 and TRBJ2-1, with 10 bases lining up with TRBD1. This CDR3 comprises 15 residues. Germline V CDR1 and CDR2: SGDLS, YYNGEE. The V and J ends lost 6 bases and 4 bases, in that order; junction bases with no gene match: 7. The CDR3 DNA follows: TGTGCCAGCACCGAAGGGACAGGGGCTTACAATGAGCAGTTCTTC. It is translated as CASTEGTGAYNEQFF. The full variable domain, in which reference TRBV9 and TRBJ2-1 provide the parts outside the CDR3, is DSGVTQTPKHLITATGQRVTLRCSPRSGDLSVYWYQQSLDQGLQFLIQYYNGEERAKGNILERFSAQQFPDLHSELNLSSLELGDSALYFCASTEGTGAYNEQFFGPGTRLTVL.

The rearrangement joins TRBV5-5 to TRBJ2-4, with TRBD1 matching over 9 bases. Unmatched junction bases numbered 6, after V lost 3 bases and J lost 5 bases. Germline V gene lookup returns CDR1 SGHKS and CDR2 YYEKEE (reference sequence). The CDR3 covers 15 residues. The CDR3 is CASSSKQGAQNIQYF. The CDR3 bases are TGTGCCAGCAGCTCCAAACAGGGGGCTCAAAACATTCAGTACTTC.

The J gene is TRBJ2-7, the V gene TRBV6-6; TRBD1 agrees at 10 bases. In germline, CDR1 is MNHNY, CDR2 SVGAGI (reference sequence). The V gene end was trimmed by 5 bases and the J gene end by 0 bases; junction bases not matched to a gene: 4. The CDR3 totals 15 residues. CDR3 sequence: CASSQGQGLSYEQYF. As DNA, the CDR3 is TGTGCCAGCAGTCAGGGACAGGGGCTCTCCTACGAGCAGTACTTC.